This T cell receptor (beta chain) was captured in a study of cytomegalovirus exposure and HLA in healthy donors. General study results and limits: Analyses of presence and absence presupposed an approximately uniform sequencing depth across donors. In an earlier analysis, about 87% or about 30%: the productive usage of most TCR beta V segments.

Vbeta (60) and Jbeta (13) primers were used in the PCR. Some clones are missing from TCRdb's copy, which holds only in-frame ones; the method was immunoSEQ multiplex PCR. The sample includes 160,000 or so clones, roughly 76% seen only once; the top ten take over 10%. Notes on this clone: Its target is unknown.

J lost 2 bases, V lost 0 bases, and 10 bases had no gene match. The CDR3 consists of 18 residues. Germline V gene sequence: CDR1 LGHNA, CDR2 YSLEER. The receptor was derived from a woman aged 45-65 years in good health and CMV-seronegative. J is TRBJ2-3 and V is TRBV4-3; 8 nucleotides align to TRBD1. Sequenced input: PBMCs. The CDR3 nucleotides are TGCGCCAGCAGCCAAGAGTCTCGGCAGGGGGCATTCACAGATACGCAGTATTTT. Translation gives CASSQESRQGAFTDTQYF.